This TCR beta chain was obtained from a study of Tregs in tolerant kidney transplant recipients. As concerns this clone: The antigen remains unidentified.

Study-wide results and caveats: The small number of patients limits these findings pending further validation. Expanding Tregs on activated donor B cells appeared to best identify donor-specific TCRbeta clones.

Clones were sequenced by immunoSEQ multiplex PCR, and TCRdb holds only the in-frame ones, with some missing. The data hold more than 90,000 clones, with 85% to 95% observed a single time. Trimming shortened V by 7 bases and J by 1 base, and 17 bases separated the two germline ends. This CDR3 region has 16 residues. Germline V gene lookup returns CDR1 SNHLY and CDR2 FYNNEI. Thawed PBMCs were FACS-sorted into unstimulated CD4+CD25+CD127- regulatory T cells, CD4+CD25- non-regulatory cells, CD4 and CD8 cells. Sequencing was done on a sample of CD4+ T cells from blood. This clonotype originated in a human donor in good health. V and J are TRBV2 and TRBJ1-5; D unresolved. CDR3 sequence (DNA): TGTGCCAGCATGAAAGCCGGGTTAAAGAGCAATCAGCCCCAGCATTTT. Translating it yields CASMKAGLKSNQPQHF.